The next 14 T cell receptor beta chains were all read from a single sample in a study of blood T cell repertoires in COVID-19. Clones were read by immunoSEQ multiplex PCR, and TCRdb kept only the in-frame ones, dropping some. Among roughly 330,000 clones listed, 86% were seen once. Sequenced input: peripheral blood. Receptors originate from a woman aged 45-59 years with acute or convalescent COVID-19.

The chain has TRBV24-1 and TRBJ2-1; 9 bases agree with TRBD2. V lost 2 bases and J lost 3; bases outside the gene matches: 10. CDR1 is KGHDR, CDR2 SFDVKD, per germline. The CDR3 is 18 residues long. The CDR3 loop is CATSDSTIGGRGYNEQFF. Written as DNA, the CDR3 is TGTGCCACCAGTGATTCTACCATAGGCGGGAGGGGCTACAATGAGCAGTTCTTC.

V is TRBV7-2 and J is TRBJ1-5; 7 bases are shared with TRBD1. The V segment lost 1 base and the J segment 10 bases; nucleotides outside the gene matches: 4. Germline V gene sequence: CDR1 SGHTA, CDR2 FQGNSA. The CDR3 covers 13 residues. The CDR3 here is CASSLEHRGPQHF. CDR3 sequence (DNA): TGTGCCAGCAGCTTAGAACACAGGGGTCCCCAGCATTTT.

V and J are TRBV29-1 and TRBJ2-7; TRBD1 aligns across 7 bases. With 8 bases clipped from V and 0 bases from J, the junction kept 4 bases outside the gene matches. CDR1 and CDR2 from the germline V gene are SQVTM and ANQGSEA. CDR3 length: 12 amino acids. The CDR3 loop is CSIGQDSYEQYF. The CDR3 coding sequence is TGCAGCATAGGACAGGACTCCTACGAGCAGTACTTC.

J is TRBJ2-3 and V is TRBV7-3; TRBD2 matches at 8 bases. Germline CDR1 SGHTA, CDR2 FQGTGA. The CDR3 length is 18 residues. V was clipped by 4 bases and J by 0 bases; unmatched bases: 12. Here the CDR3 reads CASSSALLAADSTDTQYF. In nucleotides, the CDR3 is TGTGCCAGCAGCTCCGCCTTACTAGCGGCGGATAGCACAGATACGCAGTATTTT.

This chain links TRBV4-1 with TRBJ1-4; a weak D match, TRBD1 (5 bases). Trimming removed 0 bases at V and 4 bases at J, with 15 bases between. Per the germline V gene, CDR1 is MGHRA and CDR2 is YSYEKL. CDR3 length: 17 amino acids. CDR3 sequence (DNA): TGCGCCAGCAGCCAAGACGGGGGATGGACGAATAATGAAAAACTGTTTTTT. Translated: CASSQDGGWTNNEKLFF.

The chain carries TRBV11-2 and TRBJ2-5, with 7 bases matching TRBD1. V gave up 4 bases and J gave up 8 bases; unmatched junction bases: 7. This CDR3 contains 13 residues. The germline V gene has CDR1 SGHAT and CDR2 FQNNGV. The CDR3 region is CASSSRTGRTQYF. For the CDR3, the DNA is TGTGCCAGCAGCTCCCGGACAGGACGAACCCAGTACTTC.

V is TRBV23-1 and J is TRBJ2-1, with 7 bases identical to TRBD2. TRBV23-1 is an open reading frame, and its role is uncertain. V was clipped by 0 bases and J by 3 bases; unmatched bases: 17. CDR3 length: 20 residues. The CDR3 is CASSQSAPRVGDYNYNEQFF. CDR3 sequence (DNA): TGCGCCAGCAGTCAATCGGCCCCCAGGGTTGGGGACTACAACTACAATGAGCAGTTCTTC.

This chain uses TRBV28 with TRBJ2-5; 9 nucleotides match TRBD2. With 7 bases clipped from V and 1 base from J, the junction kept 4 bases outside the gene matches. The CDR3 runs 14 residues. Germline lookup yields CDR1 MDHEN and CDR2 SYDVKM. The CDR3 loop is CASIASGVQETQYF. The CDR3 DNA is TGTGCCAGCATCGCTAGCGGGGTCCAAGAGACCCAGTACTTC.

This clone was picked up a small number of times. This chain connects TRBV27 to TRBJ2-3; D is unclear. V lost 1 base to trimming and J lost 0 bases, with 11 bases between them. The germline V gene has CDR1 MNHEY and CDR2 SMNVEV (reference sequence). The CDR3 covers 16 residues. CDR3 DNA sequence: TGTGCCAGCAGTTTATATCGGGTCTATAGCACAGATACGCAGTATTTT. Protein: CASSLYRVYSTDTQYF.

The V call is TRBV19, the J call TRBJ1-2; weak D call: TRBD1 (6 bases). The germline CDR1 and CDR2 sequences are LNHDA and SQIVND (reference sequence). The CDR3 covers 13 residues. V gave up 5 bases and J gave up 8 bases, with 15 bases separating them. Written as DNA, the CDR3 is TGTGCCAGTAGTCCGAGGGGGGGCTTGGGCTACACCTTC. Translating gives CASSPRGGLGYTF. The variable domain in full, completed from reference TRBV19 and TRBJ1-2, reads DGGITQSPKYLFRKEGQNVTLSCEQNLNHDAMYWYRQDPGQGLRLIYYSQIVNDFQKGDIAEGYSVSREKKESFPLTVTSAQKNPTAFYLCASSPRGGLGYTFGSGTRLTVV.

This clone was observed a single time. This sequence joins TRBV27 and TRBJ1-1, with D maybe TRBD1 (6 bases). Trimming pared 3 bases from V and 4 bases from J, leaving 9 bases between. Germline V lookup: CDR1 MNHEY, CDR2 SMNVEV (reference sequence). CDR3 length equals 13 residues. In DNA form, the CDR3 reads TGTGCCAGCAGTTTTCTAGGGGGCACTGAAGCTTTCTTT. Translated: CASSFLGGTEAFF.

The chain has TRBV18 and TRBJ1-1, with a possible D match to TRBD1 (5 bases). This CDR3 has 15 amino acids. V was cut by 3 bases and J by 2 bases, with 13 bases left in between. CDR1 is KGHSH, CDR2 LQKENI, per germline. CDR3 residues: CASSPGRPPNTEAFF. Here the CDR3 DNA reads TGTGCCAGCTCACCGGGGCGGCCCCCTAACACTGAAGCTTTCTTT.

This chain uses TRBV4-1 with TRBJ2-7; 9 bases fit TRBD1. Losses at the gene ends were 1 base for V and 3 bases for J; bases not matched to a gene: 4. The CDR3 length is 15 residues. Germline CDR1 MGHRA, CDR2 YSYEKL. The CDR3 DNA reads TGCGCCAGCAGCCAAGCCGGGACAGGGATCTACGAGCAGTACTTC. Its protein is CASSQAGTGIYEQYF.

The genes are TRBV6-1 and TRBJ2-3, with D unclear. CDR3 length: 15 amino acids. Germline-derived CDR1 and CDR2 are MNHNS and SASEGT. V lost 0 bases to trimming and J lost 0 bases, with 7 bases between them. CDR3 region: CASSEAYLSTDTQYF. The CDR3 DNA reads as TGTGCCAGCAGTGAAGCCTACCTAAGCACAGATACGCAGTATTTT.